The 10 T cell receptor beta chains below were found in one sample sequenced in a study of shared clonotypes between healthy human individuals. Naive CD8 cells were CD45RO-negative, positively selected for CCR7, excluding terminally differentiated effector memory CD45RA+ cells. Libraries were prepared by immunoSEQ multiplex PCR; TCRdb keeps only in-frame clonotypes and omits some of them. This table has under 1 million clones, roughly 96% appearing once. Input material: naive CD8+ T cells sorted from blood. The receptors stem from a man in his thirties or forties in good health.

The V gene is TRBV5-1, the J gene TRBJ2-2; no reliable D call. The V gene lost 3 bases and the J gene lost 0 bases, with 9 bases spanning the gap. CDR1 and CDR2 (germline): SGHRS, YFSETQ. The length of the CDR3 is 15 residues. The CDR3 loop reads CASSSDWANTGELFF. The CDR3 nucleotides read TGCGCCAGCAGCTCCGACTGGGCGAACACCGGGGAGCTGTTTTTT.

The V and J genes are TRBV27 and TRBJ2-2; unclear D gene. CDR1 is MNHEY, CDR2 SMNVEV, per germline (reference sequence). V gave up 7 bases and J gave up 3 bases, with 12 bases separating them. The CDR3 length is 14 residues. The CDR3 DNA is TGTGCCAGCAATCCTGGGGTGGACACCGGGGAGCTGTTTTTT. Amino acid sequence: CASNPGVDTGELFF.

The rearrangement links TRBV15 to TRBJ1-5; D might be TRBD1 (5 bases). The CDR3 has 14 amino acids. Germline values: CDR1 LNHNV, CDR2 YYDKDF (reference sequence). The V and J ends lost 10 bases and 7 bases respectively, with 20 bases between them. The CDR3 here is CASKRDGAGQPQHF. CDR3 nucleotides: TGTGCCAGCAAGAGGGATGGGGCGGGCCAGCCCCAGCATTTT.

The rearrangement joins TRBV7-9 to TRBJ2-7, with 11 positions matching TRBD2. Germline CDR1 and CDR2: SEHNR and FQNEAQ (reference sequence). V shed 10 bases, J shed 0 bases, and the junction held 14 bases outside the gene matches. This CDR3 is built from 17 residues. CDR3 coding DNA: TGTGCCACCGGGGGACTAGCGGTGCTAGAGAGCTCCTACGAGCAGTACTTC. Translating it yields CATGGLAVLESSYEQYF.

The CDR3 loop is CASSLVEGSGRSDEQYF. The CDR3 nucleotides read TGTGCCAGCAGCTTAGTAGAGGGGAGCGGGAGGAGCGACGAGCAGTACTTC. The gene calls are TRBV7-8 and TRBJ2-7; TRBD2 matches 9 bases. The junction had 12 bases not matched to a gene; V was cut back by 1 base and J by 5 bases. Germline V lookup: CDR1 SGHVS, CDR2 FQNEAQ. The CDR3 has 17 residues.

The chain combines TRBV6-1 with TRBJ2-1; 7 bases map to TRBD2. The CDR3 is 14 amino acids. From germline, CDR1 is MNHNS and CDR2 SASEGT. V lost 5 bases to trimming and J lost 4 bases; unmatched junction nucleotides: 5. DNA for the CDR3: TGTGCCAGCAGTTCTAGCGGAGTTTACAATGAGCAGTTCTTC. Translated: CASSSSGVYNEQFF.

The V and J genes are TRBV29-1 and TRBJ2-7, with a weak D call TRBD1 (6 bases). CDR1 and CDR2 (germline): SQVTM, ANQGSEA. CDR3 length equals 11 residues. The ends were cut back, 3 bases at V and 6 bases at J, with 9 bases in the middle. The CDR3 region is CSVDRGGEQYF. In nucleotides, the CDR3 is TGCAGCGTTGACAGGGGCGGCGAGCAGTACTTC.

The rearrangement uses TRBV6-5 and TRBJ2-5, with 7 bases lining up with TRBD1. Trimming at V came to 0 bases and at J to 3 bases, leaving 4 bases not matched to a gene. The germline V gene has CDR1 MNHEY and CDR2 SVGAGI. The CDR3 consists of 15 residues. CDR3 in DNA: TGTGCCAGCAGTTACTCGACAGGGCCAAAAGAGACCCAGTACTTC. It codes for CASSYSTGPKETQYF.

On this clone itself: The sample contains more than one DNA sequence encoding this CDR3. The chain recombines TRBV18 with TRBJ2-1, with 9 bases fitting TRBD1. This CDR3 contains 15 residues. Trimming cost V 1 base and J 2 bases; bases outside gene matches: 0. CDR1 KGHSH and CDR2 LQKENI come from the germline V gene. The CDR3: CASSPRDRAYNEQFF. The CDR3, as DNA: TGTGCCAGCTCACCACGGGACAGGGCCTACAATGAGCAGTTCTTC.

This chain joins TRBV9 and TRBJ1-2, with D hard to call. This CDR3 has 16 residues. Germline CDR1 SGDLS, CDR2 YYNGEE. V was trimmed by 0 bases and J by 0 bases, leaving 12 bases between them. The CDR3 region has the DNA TGTGCCAGCAGCGTAGACCCCTCACTGGCTAACTATGGCTACACCTTC. This codes for CASSVDPSLANYGYTF.